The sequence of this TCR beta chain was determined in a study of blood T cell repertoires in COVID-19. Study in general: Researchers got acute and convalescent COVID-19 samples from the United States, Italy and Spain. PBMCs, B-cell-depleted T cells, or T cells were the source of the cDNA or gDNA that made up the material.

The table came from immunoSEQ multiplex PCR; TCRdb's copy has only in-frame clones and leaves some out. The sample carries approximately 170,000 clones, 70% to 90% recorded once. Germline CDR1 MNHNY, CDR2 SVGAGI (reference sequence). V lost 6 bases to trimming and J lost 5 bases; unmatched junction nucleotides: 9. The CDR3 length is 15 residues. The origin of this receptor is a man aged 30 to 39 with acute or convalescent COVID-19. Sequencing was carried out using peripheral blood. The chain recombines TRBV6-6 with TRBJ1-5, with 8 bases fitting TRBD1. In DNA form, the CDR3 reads TGTGCCAGCAGGGCAACATTACAGGGGGATCAGCCCCAGCATTTT. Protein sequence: CASRATLQGDQPQHF.